The 14 T cell receptor beta chains in this list originate from one sample, sequenced in a study of Ad26.COV2.S vaccination and SARS-CoV-2 variants. TCRdb's copy holds only in-frame clones and misses some; the assay was immunoSEQ multiplex PCR. This table holds roughly 420,000 clones, 89% found once. Documented treatment: around 19 received Ad26.COV2.S at low or high dose, single or two shots; 5 received placebo; per-sample allocation not given. Samples came from day 63 after the first vaccine or placebo injection. The sequences come from peripheral blood, collected in a trial of Ad26.COV2.S vaccine versus placebo. All receptors derive from a person between 18 and 59 years old who received the Ad26.COV2.S COVID-19 vaccine or a placebo.

This rearrangement joins TRBV5-4 to TRBJ2-1, with 13 bases matching TRBD2. Germline lookup yields CDR1 SGHNT and CDR2 YYREEE (reference sequence). Unmatched junction bases numbered 10, after V lost 4 bases and J lost 9 bases. The CDR3 covers 16 residues. The CDR3 DNA reads as TGTGCCAGCAGCCCTCAAGGACTAGCGGGAGCTGTTGAGCAGTTCTTC. Translation: CASSPQGLAGAVEQFF.

Remarks on this clone: This sample includes further DNA sequences coding for the same CDR3. The chain employs TRBV18 and TRBJ1-5; D possibly corresponds to TRBD1 (5 bases). The ends were cut back, 0 bases at V and 6 bases at J, with 6 bases in the middle. CDR3 length equals 13 residues. Germline CDR1 KGHSH, CDR2 LQKENI. As DNA, the CDR3 is TGTGCCAGCTCACCACCCGGGGGTCAGCCCCAGCATTTT. It is translated as CASSPPGGQPQHF. The whole variable domain, filled in from reference TRBV18 and TRBJ1-5, reads NAGVMQNPRHLVRRRGQEARLRCSPMKGHSHVYWYRQLPEEGLKFMVYLQKENIIDESGMPKERFSAEFPKEGPSILRIQQVVRGDSAAYFCASSPPGGQPQHFGDGTRLSIL.

V is TRBV5-1 and J is TRBJ2-1; 11 nucleotides line up with TRBD1. Germline-derived CDR1 and CDR2 are SGHRS and YFSETQ. This CDR3 has 14 amino acids. J was trimmed by 8 bases and V by 4 bases; bases with no gene match: 5. For the CDR3, the DNA is TGCGCCAGCAGCATGGACAGGGGGCTTGATGAGCAGTTCTTC. Protein sequence: CASSMDRGLDEQFF.

In this sample, this clone turned up once. V is TRBV6-5 and J is TRBJ2-1; D might be TRBD2 (6 bases). CDR1 is MNHEY and CDR2 is SVGAGI in the germline V gene. The germline V and J ends were trimmed by 9 bases and 7 bases, with 7 bases remaining between them. This CDR3 has 10 residues. The CDR3 spells CASRGNEQFF. The CDR3 region has the DNA TGTGCCAGTCGGGGGAATGAGCAGTTCTTC.

The chain is built from TRBV6-6 and TRBJ2-2; a possible D gene is TRBD2 (5 bases). This CDR3 comprises 15 residues. The germline gives CDR1 MNHNY, CDR2 SVGAGI (reference sequence). The V end lost 5 bases, the J end lost 0 bases, and 10 bases lay between the germline ends. The CDR3 loop is CASSLRGTNTGELFF. Written as DNA, the CDR3 is TGTGCCAGCAGTCTCCGGGGTACGAACACCGGGGAGCTGTTTTTT.

The chain carries TRBV6-2 or TRBV6-3 and TRBJ1-5, with D possibly TRBD1 on 6 matching bases. The V gene's germline CDR1 is MNHEY and CDR2 SVGEGT. CDR3 length equals 15 residues. V was trimmed by 6 bases and J by 2 bases, leaving 14 bases between them. This chain's CDR3 is CASSNWTARNQPQHF. CDR3 in DNA: TGTGCCAGCAGCAATTGGACAGCTCGCAATCAGCCCCAGCATTTT.

V is TRBV2 and J is TRBJ2-7; 9 bases are shared with TRBD2. With 3 bases clipped from V and 4 bases from J, the junction kept 4 bases outside the gene matches. Germline V gene sequence: CDR1 SNHLY, CDR2 FYNNEI. The CDR3 runs to 14 residues. Here the CDR3 reads CASSDAGGLYEQYF. The DNA of the CDR3 is TGTGCCAGCAGTGACGCGGGGGGGCTTTACGAGCAGTACTTC.

The rearrangement joins TRBV7-8 to TRBJ2-7; 8 nucleotides agree with TRBD1. This CDR3 comprises 15 residues. Germline loops: CDR1 SGHVS, CDR2 FQNEAQ. The J segment lost 2 bases and the V segment lost 1 base, leaving 4 bases of the junction unmatched. The CDR3 spells CASSLVSGGAYEQYF. The CDR3 DNA reads as TGTGCCAGCAGCTTAGTGTCAGGGGGCGCCTACGAGCAGTACTTC.

This sequence joins TRBV21-1 and TRBJ1-6. TRBV21-1 is a pseudogene locus. There are 18 residues in the CDR3. CDR3 sequence (DNA): TGTGCCAGCAGCAAAGATGGGGGAAGGAGCTCCTATAATTCACCCCTCCACTTT. Translation: CASSKDGGRSSYNSPLHF.

The genes are TRBV24-1 and TRBJ1-1; no clear D. V was pared by 10 bases and J by 3 bases, with 14 bases between. The CDR3 extends over 13 amino acids. Germline V gene lookup returns CDR1 KGHDR and CDR2 SFDVKD. This CDR3 reads CATGQSGHTEAFF. The DNA for the CDR3 is TGTGCCACAGGGCAGAGCGGGCACACTGAAGCTTTCTTT.

The chain has TRBV7-8 and TRBJ2-2, with D tentatively TRBD1 or TRBD2 (5 bases each). CDR3 length: 14 residues. CDR1 is SGHVS, CDR2 FQNEAQ, per germline. Trimming took off 1 base at V and 3 bases at J, with 6 bases between the two ends. CDR3 region: CASSLVGDTGELFF. CDR3 nucleotides: TGTGCCAGCAGCTTAGTGGGGGACACCGGGGAGCTGTTTTTT. Combining the CDR3 with reference TRBV7-8 and TRBJ2-2 gives the whole variable domain GAGVSQSPRYKVAKRGQDVALRCDPISGHVSLFWYQQALGQGPEFLTYFQNEAQLDKSGLPSDRFFAERPEGSVSTLKIQRTQQEDSAVYLCASSLVGDTGELFFGEGSRLTVL.

This chain uses TRBV7-6 with TRBJ1-2; tentatively, D is TRBD1 (5 bases). Germline CDR1 and CDR2: SGHVS and FNYEAQ. V was clipped by 4 bases and J by 6 bases, with 15 bases between them. This CDR3 has 14 amino acids. The CDR3 here is CASSSTRGDNGYTF. The DNA of the CDR3 is TGTGCCAGCAGCTCAACCCGGGGGGATAATGGCTACACCTTC.

As for this clone: Other nucleotide sequences from this sample produce the same CDR3. This chain links TRBV2 with TRBJ2-1, with unresolved D. Between the trimmed V and J ends, which lost 4 bases and 2 bases, there was a span of 0 bases. The CDR3 runs 11 residues. Germline V lookup: CDR1 SNHLY, CDR2 FYNNEI. CDR3 nucleotide sequence: TGTGCCAGCAGTGCCTACAATGAGCAGTTCTTC. Protein sequence: CASSAYNEQFF. Using reference TRBV2 and TRBJ2-1 for the parts outside the CDR3, the full variable domain is EPEVTQTPSHQVTQMGQEVILRCVPISNHLYFYWYRQILGQKVEFLVSFYNNEISEKSEIFDDQFSVERPDGSNFTLKIRSTKLEDSAMYFCASSAYNEQFFGPGTRLTVL.

The CDR3 region has the DNA TGTGCCATCAGTGAGTCAGGCGGGGGTCCCTACAATGAGCAGTTCTTC. Translated, it gives CAISESGGGPYNEQFF. This chain uses TRBV10-3 with TRBJ2-1; 7 positions match TRBD2. J lost 2 bases, V lost 0 bases, and 4 bases had no gene match. The V gene's germline CDR1 is ENHRY and CDR2 SYGVKD. The CDR3 length is 16 residues.